Listed below are T cell receptor beta chains from one sample, sequenced in a study of blood T cell repertoires in COVID-19. Sequencing was performed with immunoSEQ multiplex PCR; in TCRdb, only in-frame clones are kept and a portion is missing. The data show about 300,000 clones, approximately 91% seen once. Sequenced material: PBMCs or T cells enriched from blood (not recorded which). The source of these receptors is a woman aged 35 to 49 who had recovered from COVID-19. Each CDR3 is given with its conserved first and last residue. Each record gives: V gene, D gene, clone size, J gene, CDR3 DNA, CDR3 protein. The D gene is left open where the match is weak. A clone size is listed for some rows: how often the clone was seen (once, few, many), or a class if it is expanded.

>TRBV19|TRBD1|NA|TRBJ2-7
TGTGCCAGTAGCTCAGGACAGGGGTATCATCTGCCGTACTTC
CASSSGQGYHLPYF
>TRBV19|NA|NA|TRBJ2-3
TGTGCCAGTAGTAATCCGTACGGATCAGAGACACATTTT
CASSNPYGSETHF
>TRBV30|TRBD2|NA|TRBJ2-7
TGTGCCTGTCGGGCTCAAGGACTAGCGGGAGGCTCCTACGAGCAGTACTTC
CACRAQGLAGGSYEQYF
>TRBV30|TRBD2|once|TRBJ2-7
TGTGCCTGGAGTGTATGGGCTAGCGGCCGCTCCTACGAGCAGTACTTC
CAWSVWASGRSYEQYF
>TRBV18|TRBD2|once|TRBJ2-5
TGTGCCAGCGCTAGCGGGGGCGGACAAGAGACCCAGTACTTC
CASASGGGQETQYF
>TRBV6-5|NA|once|TRBJ1-1
TGTGCCTGCTCGCAGTGGGGAGCGGCTGAAGCTTTCTTT
CACSQWGAAEAFF
>TRBV5-4|NA|once|TRBJ1-1
TGTGCCAGCAGCTTATCAATAGTGAACACTGAAGCTTTCTTT
CASSLSIVNTEAFF
>TRBV18|NA|NA|TRBJ2-2
TGTGCCAGCTCACCACTAACGGGAACCGGGGAGCTGTTTTTT
CASSPLTGTGELFF
>TRBV30|NA|once|TRBJ2-3
TGTGCCTGGACTCTAGCGTCCACAGATACGCAGTATTTT
CAWTLASTDTQYF
>TRBV30|TRBD1|NA|TRBJ1-2
TGTGCCTGGAGGGAGACAGGGGTCCCCTTGTCTTACTATGGCTACACCTTC
CAWRETGVPLSYYGYTF
>TRBV2|TRBD1|NA|TRBJ1-2
TGTGCCAGCAGGGCGCGGACAGGGACGAACTATGGCTACACCTTC
CASRARTGTNYGYTF
>TRBV5-1|NA|NA|TRBJ1-1
TGCGCCAGCAGCTTATCCTATCCTCCGAACACTGAAGCTTTCTTT
CASSLSYPPNTEAFF
>TRBV6-1|NA|NA|TRBJ1-4
TGTGCCAGCAGTGAAGCGAGGGCAGCAACTAATGAAAAACTGTTTTTT
CASSEARAATNEKLFF
>TRBV5-1|NA|few|TRBJ1-1
TGCGCCAGCAGCTTATCAACTAAGGACACTGAAGCTTTCTTT
CASSLSTKDTEAFF
>TRBV6-5|NA|once|TRBJ1-1
TGTGCCAGCAGTTACCTCAGCGGGGACACTGAAGCTTTCTTT
CASSYLSGDTEAFF
>TRBV18|TRBD1|NA|TRBJ1-3
TGTGCCAGCTCACCTGACAGGGCTGGAAACACCATATATTTT
CASSPDRAGNTIYF
>TRBV5-1|NA|NA|TRBJ2-1
TGCGCCAGCAGCCTGGAGATCCCGAGCAACTCGGATGAGCAGTTCTTC
CASSLEIPSNSDEQFF
>TRBV27|NA|NA|TRBJ2-2
TGTGCCAGCTCCCGACCACCGGGCACCGGGGAGCTGTTTTTT
CASSRPPGTGELFF
>TRBV3-1/TRBV3-2|NA|NA|TRBJ2-7
TGTGCCAGCAGCCAAGATAACAGACCCTACGAGCAGTACTTC
CASSQDNRPYEQYF
>TRBV15|TRBD2|NA|TRBJ2-1
TGTGCCACCAGCAGAGATTTGACTAGCGGACTCAATGAGCAGTTCTTC
CATSRDLTSGLNEQFF
>TRBV19|TRBD1|NA|TRBJ1-2
TGTGCCAGCCGCGCGACAGGGGAAGCTAACTATGGCTACACCTTC
CASRATGEANYGYTF
>TRBV19|TRBD2|NA|TRBJ2-1
TGTGCCAGTAGTCCCAGACTAGCGGGAGGGCCTCTGAATGAGCAGTTCTTC
CASSPRLAGGPLNEQFF
>TRBV19|TRBD1|NA|TRBJ2-2
TGTGCCAGTAGTTTAAGATCCGGGACAGGGGTCACCGGGGAGCTGTTTTTT
CASSLRSGTGVTGELFF
>TRBV5-1|TRBD2|NA|TRBJ2-7
TGCGCCAGCAGCAAGGGGACTAGCGGGGCCTACGAGCAGTACTTC
CASSKGTSGAYEQYF
>TRBV7-9|TRBD2|once|TRBJ2-3
TGTGCCAGCAGCTCCAGGAATAGAGCGGGAAACACAGATACGCAGTATTTT
CASSSRNRAGNTDTQYF
>TRBV5-1|TRBD1|NA|TRBJ2-4
TGCGCCAGCTCTCCGGGACAGGGCAGCTTCGACATTCAGTACTTC
CASSPGQGSFDIQYF
>TRBV4-1|NA|NA|TRBJ1-1
TGCGCCAGCAGCCAACTAGCCAGGGGCGACACTGAAGCTTTCTTT
CASSQLARGDTEAFF
>TRBV9|TRBD2|few|TRBJ2-7
TGTGCCAGCAGCTCTCACCGGACTAGCGGGAGCTACGAGCAGTACTTC
CASSSHRTSGSYEQYF
>TRBV2|TRBD1|NA|TRBJ1-6
TGTGCCAGCCTACAGGGGGATACCTATAATTCACCCCTCCACTTT
CASLQGDTYNSPLHF